The source of this T cell receptor (beta chain) is a study of cytomegalovirus exposure and HLA in healthy donors. CDR3 size: 14 residues. The V end was cut by 7 bases, the J end by 4 bases, with 19 bases between. From germline, CDR1 is SQVTM and CDR2 ANQGSEA. The PCR had 60 Vbeta and 13 Jbeta primers. Data came from immunoSEQ multiplex PCR; TCRdb stores just in-frame clones and leaves some out. This table holds about 170,000 clones, over 65% found once. The genes are TRBV29-1 and TRBJ1-1; D perhaps matches TRBD1 (5 bases). Source material: PBMCs. This TCR was sampled from a woman between 25 and 40 years old in good health and CMV-seropositive. The CDR3 DNA follows: TGCAGCGCTCCCTCGACATGGGGGGGCACTGAAGCTTTCTTT. Translation gives CSAPSTWGGTEAFF.